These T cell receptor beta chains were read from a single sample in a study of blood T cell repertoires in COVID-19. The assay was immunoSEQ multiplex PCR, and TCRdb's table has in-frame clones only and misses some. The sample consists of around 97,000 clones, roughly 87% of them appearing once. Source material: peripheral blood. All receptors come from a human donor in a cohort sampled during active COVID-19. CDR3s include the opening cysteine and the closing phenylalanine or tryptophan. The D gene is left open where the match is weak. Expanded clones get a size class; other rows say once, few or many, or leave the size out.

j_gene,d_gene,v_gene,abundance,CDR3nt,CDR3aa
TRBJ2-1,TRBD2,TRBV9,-,TGTGCCAGCAGCGTTAGCGGGAGTAGTATTGAGCAGTTCTTC,CASSVSGSSIEQFF
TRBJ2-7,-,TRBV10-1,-,TGCGCCAGCAGTGAGTCGAGCTACGAGCAGTACTTC,CASSESSYEQYF
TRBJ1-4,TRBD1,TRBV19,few,TGTGCCAGTAGTATTGGCGGGACAGGGCGGAATGAAAAACTGTTTTTT,CASSIGGTGRNEKLFF
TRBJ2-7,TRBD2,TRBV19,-,TGTGCCAGTAGTAGGGAGCGGGAGGGCCTTTACGAGCAGTACTTC,CASSREREGLYEQYF
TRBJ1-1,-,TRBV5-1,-,TGCGCCAGCAGCTTGGCCGGGGGAGGAACTGAAGCTTTCTTT,CASSLAGGGTEAFF
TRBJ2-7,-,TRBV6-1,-,TGTGCCAGCAGTGAAAACCGGGAGAACAGCTACGAGCAGTACTTC,CASSENRENSYEQYF
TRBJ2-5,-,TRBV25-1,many,TGTGCCAGCAGTGAACTAGAGACCCAGTACTTC,CASSELETQYF
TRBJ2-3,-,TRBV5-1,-,TGCGCCAGCAGGGAGGCTAGTGGCACAGATACGCAGTATTTT,CASREASGTDTQYF
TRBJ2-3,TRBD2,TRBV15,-,TGTGCCACCAGCAGACCGAGCGGGGAGAGCACAGATACGCAGTATTTT,CATSRPSGESTDTQYF
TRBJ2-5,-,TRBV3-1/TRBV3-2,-,TGTGCCAGCAGCCAAGCGGGGGAGACCCAGTACTTC,CASSQAGETQYF
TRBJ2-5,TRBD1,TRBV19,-,TGTGCCACCGGACAGGGAAGACAAGAGACCCAGTACTTC,CATGQGRQETQYF
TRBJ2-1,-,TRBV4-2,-,TGTGCCAGCAGCCAAACCGAGGCAGGAACAAAGGGGAAGCAGTTCTTC,CASSQTEAGTKGKQFF
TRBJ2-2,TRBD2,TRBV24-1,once,TGTGCCACCAGTGATCCGAAAAACCTAGCGGGAGAAGGTTTAGCCGGGGAGCTGTTTTTT,CATSDPKNLAGEGLAGELFF
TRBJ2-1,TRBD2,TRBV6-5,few,TGTGCCAGCAGTTCTGGACTAGCGGGAGCTTTTGAGCAGTTCTTC,CASSSGLAGAFEQFF
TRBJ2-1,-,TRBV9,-,TGTGCCAGCGGGCCGGCTGAGCAGTTCTTC,CASGPAEQFF
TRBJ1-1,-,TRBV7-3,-,TGTGCCAGCAGCGAAAGTAGTGACACTGAAGCTTTCTTT,CASSESSDTEAFF
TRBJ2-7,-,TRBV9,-,TGTGCCAGCGGAGATACGAGCGGAAGCTCCTACGAGCAGTACTTC,CASGDTSGSSYEQYF
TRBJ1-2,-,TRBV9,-,TGTGCCAGCAGCGTAGCAGGGGCGGGTAACTATGGCTACACCTTC,CASSVAGAGNYGYTF
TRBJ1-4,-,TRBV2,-,TGTGCCAGCAGTGATGGTAACAGCCTCTGGGAAAAACTGTTTTTT,CASSDGNSLWEKLFF
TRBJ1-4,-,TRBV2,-,TGTGCCAGCAGTGTAGTCAGGTCTCTGTTTTTT,CASSVVRSLFF
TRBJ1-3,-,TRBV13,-,TGTGCCAGCAACTCCGGGGGATATGGAAACACCATATATTTT,CASNSGGYGNTIYF
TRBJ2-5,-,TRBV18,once,TGTGCCAGCTCACCAACGACAGGAAACCAAGAGACCCAGTACTTC,CASSPTTGNQETQYF
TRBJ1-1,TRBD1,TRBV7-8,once,TGTGCCAGCAGCCCAACGACAGGGAGTTCTGAAGCTTTCTTT,CASSPTTGSSEAFF
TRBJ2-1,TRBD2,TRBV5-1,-,TGCGCCAGCAGCTTGGGCGGGAGCTCCTACAATGAGCAGTTCTTC,CASSLGGSSYNEQFF
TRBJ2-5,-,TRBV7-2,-,TGTGCCAGCAGCTTAGCCGTTTTCGGAGGGGCCCAGTACTTC,CASSLAVFGGAQYF
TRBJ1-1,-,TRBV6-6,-,TGTGCCAGCACCAACCCAGGGGACACTGAAGCTTTCTTT,CASTNPGDTEAFF
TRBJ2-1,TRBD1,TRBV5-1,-,TGCGCCAGCAGCTTGGAGGGGACAGGATTTCAGTTCTTC,CASSLEGTGFQFF
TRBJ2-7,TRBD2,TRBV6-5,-,TGTGCCAGCAGTAGCCGAGCGGGGACTAGGTACGAGCAGTACTTC,CASSSRAGTRYEQYF
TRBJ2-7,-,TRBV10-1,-,TGCGCCAGCAGTGAGTCCCTCGGGGCCTACGAGCAGTACTTC,CASSESLGAYEQYF
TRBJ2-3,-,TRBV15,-,TGTGCCACCAGAAGAGTCTTGGCTAGTCCTACAGATACGCAGTATTTT,CATRRVLASPTDTQYF
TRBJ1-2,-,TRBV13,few,TGTGCCAGCAGCAATAGAGAGTATGGCTACACCTTC,CASSNREYGYTF
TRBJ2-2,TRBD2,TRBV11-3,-,TGTGCCAGCAGCGGTCTAGCGGGAACCACCGGGGAGCTGTTTTTT,CASSGLAGTTGELFF
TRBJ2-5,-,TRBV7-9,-,TGTGCCAGCAGCTTAGCAGGGGAACAAGAGACCCAGTACTTC,CASSLAGEQETQYF
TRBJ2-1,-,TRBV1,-,TGCACCAGCAGCACGGACAGGGGGCCGGACAATGAGCAGTTCTTC,CTSSTDRGPDNEQFF
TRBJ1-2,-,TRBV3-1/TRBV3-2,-,TGTGCCAGCAGCCAAGGGTCTTCGGCAGGCTATGGCTACACCTTC,CASSQGSSAGYGYTF
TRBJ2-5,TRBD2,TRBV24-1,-,TGTGCCACCAGTGATTTCGGACGGGGGGGTCAAGAGACCCAGTACTTC,CATSDFGRGGQETQYF
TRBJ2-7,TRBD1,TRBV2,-,TGTGCCAGCCTCCCGGGACAGGGAACCTACGAGCAGTACTTC,CASLPGQGTYEQYF
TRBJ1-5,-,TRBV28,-,TGTGCCAGCAGTTTATTCAAGGTCAGGGGAAATCAGCCCCAGCATTTT,CASSLFKVRGNQPQHF
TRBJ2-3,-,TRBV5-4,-,TGTGCCAGCAGCAATCCTCTGGGGGGAAAGGCAGATACGCAGTATTTT,CASSNPLGGKADTQYF
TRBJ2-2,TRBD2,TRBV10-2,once,TGCGCCAGCAGTGTAGACGGGAGGGCCGGCGGGGAGCTGTTTTTT,CASSVDGRAGGELFF
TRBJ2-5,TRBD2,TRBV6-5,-,TGTGCCAGCTCCCCCAGGAGCGGGGCGGGGGAGACCCAGTACTTC,CASSPRSGAGETQYF
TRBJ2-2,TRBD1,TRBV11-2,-,TGTGCCAGCAGCTTATCGGTGACAGGGGTCACCGGGGAGCTGTTTTTT,CASSLSVTGVTGELFF
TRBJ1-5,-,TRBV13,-,TGTGCCAGCAGCTTAGCCGCGGCAGGGAATCAGCCCCAGCATTTT,CASSLAAAGNQPQHF
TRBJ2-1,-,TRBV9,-,TGTGCCAGCAGCCCACTGACAGGCGTGGGCAATGAGCAGTTCTTC,CASSPLTGVGNEQFF
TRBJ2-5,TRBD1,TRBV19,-,TGTGCCAGTAGTATATTGGGGAGGACAGGGTTCCCCCAAGAGACCCAGTACTTC,CASSILGRTGFPQETQYF